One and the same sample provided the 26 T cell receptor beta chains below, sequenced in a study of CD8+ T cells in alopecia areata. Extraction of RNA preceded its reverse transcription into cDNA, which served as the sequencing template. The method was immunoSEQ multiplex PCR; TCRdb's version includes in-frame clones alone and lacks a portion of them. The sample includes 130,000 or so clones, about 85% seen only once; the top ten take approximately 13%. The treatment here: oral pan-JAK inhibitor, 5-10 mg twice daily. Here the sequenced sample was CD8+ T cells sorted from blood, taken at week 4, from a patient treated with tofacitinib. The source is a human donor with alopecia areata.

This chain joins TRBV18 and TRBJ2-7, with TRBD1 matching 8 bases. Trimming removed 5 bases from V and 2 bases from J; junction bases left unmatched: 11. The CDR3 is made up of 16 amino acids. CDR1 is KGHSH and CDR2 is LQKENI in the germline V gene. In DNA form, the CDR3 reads TGTGCCAGCTCAACAAATTTTGACAGGGGACCCTACGAGCAGTACTTC. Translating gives CASSTNFDRGPYEQYF.

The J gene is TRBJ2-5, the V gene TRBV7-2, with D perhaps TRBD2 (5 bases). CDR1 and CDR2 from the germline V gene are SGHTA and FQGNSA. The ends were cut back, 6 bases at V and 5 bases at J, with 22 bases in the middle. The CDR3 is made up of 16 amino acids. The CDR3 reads CASSLDGLERRETQYF. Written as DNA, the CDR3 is TGTGCCAGCAGTCTGGATGGACTCGAACGCAGGGAGACCCAGTACTTC.

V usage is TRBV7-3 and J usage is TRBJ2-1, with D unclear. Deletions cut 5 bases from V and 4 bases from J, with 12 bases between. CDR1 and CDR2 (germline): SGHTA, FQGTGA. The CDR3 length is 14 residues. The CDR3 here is CASSPSVGYNEQFF. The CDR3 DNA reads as TGTGCCAGCAGCCCCTCGGTCGGATACAATGAGCAGTTCTTC. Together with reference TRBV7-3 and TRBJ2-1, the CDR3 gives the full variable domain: GAGVSQTPSNKVTEKGKYVELRCDPISGHTALYWYRQSLGQGPEFLIYFQGTGAADDSGLPNDRFFAVRPEGSVSTLKIQRTERGDSAVYLCASSPSVGYNEQFFGPGTRLTVL.

This CDR3 is CATTAGGSRGYTF. CDR3 in DNA: TGTGCCACTACCGCAGGGGGTTCTAGGGGCTACACCTTC. The J gene is TRBJ1-2, the V gene TRBV27; TRBD1 agrees at 7 bases. The CDR3 consists of 13 residues. Germline lookup yields CDR1 MNHEY and CDR2 SMNVEV (reference sequence). J was trimmed by 8 bases and V by 10 bases; bases with no gene match: 13.

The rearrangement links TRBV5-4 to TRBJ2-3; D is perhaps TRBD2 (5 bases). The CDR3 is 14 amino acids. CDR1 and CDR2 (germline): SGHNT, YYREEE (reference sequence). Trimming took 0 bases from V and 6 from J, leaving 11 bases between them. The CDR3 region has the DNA TGTGCCAGCAGCTTGGCTGTCGGGGATGATACGCAGTATTTT. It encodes CASSLAVGDDTQYF. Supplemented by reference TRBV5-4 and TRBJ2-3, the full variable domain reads ETGVTQSPTHLIKTRGQQVTLRCSSQSGHNTVSWYQQALGQGPQFIFQYYREEENGRGNFPPRFSGLQFPNYSSELNVNALELDDSALYLCASSLAVGDDTQYFGPGTRLTVL.

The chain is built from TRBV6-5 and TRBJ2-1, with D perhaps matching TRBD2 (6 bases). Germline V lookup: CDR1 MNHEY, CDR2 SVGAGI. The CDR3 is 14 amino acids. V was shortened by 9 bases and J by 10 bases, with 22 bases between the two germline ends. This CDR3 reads CASLMNSGRREQFF. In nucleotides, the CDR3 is TGTGCCAGTTTAATGAATAGCGGAAGGAGAGAGCAGTTCTTC.

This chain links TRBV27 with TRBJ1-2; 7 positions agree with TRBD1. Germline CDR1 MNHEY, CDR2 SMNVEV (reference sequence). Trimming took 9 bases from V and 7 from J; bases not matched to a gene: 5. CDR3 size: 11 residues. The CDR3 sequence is CASRQGGGYTF. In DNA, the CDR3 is TGTGCCAGTCGACAGGGAGGTGGCTACACCTTC.

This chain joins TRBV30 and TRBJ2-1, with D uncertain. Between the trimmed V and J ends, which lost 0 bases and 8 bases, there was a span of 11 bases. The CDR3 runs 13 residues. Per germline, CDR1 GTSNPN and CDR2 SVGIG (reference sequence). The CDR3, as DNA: TGTGCCTGGAGTGTACATTCAGTATATGAGCAGTTCTTC. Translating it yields CAWSVHSVYEQFF.

In nucleotides, the CDR3 is TGTGCCAGTAGTATCGCCGGGGAGCTGTTTTTT. This translates into CASSIAGELFF. This chain joins TRBV19 and TRBJ2-2; no firm D call. Trimming cost V 3 bases and J 6 bases, with 2 bases left between them. Germline V CDR1 and CDR2: LNHDA, SQIVND (reference sequence). The CDR3 is made up of 11 amino acids.

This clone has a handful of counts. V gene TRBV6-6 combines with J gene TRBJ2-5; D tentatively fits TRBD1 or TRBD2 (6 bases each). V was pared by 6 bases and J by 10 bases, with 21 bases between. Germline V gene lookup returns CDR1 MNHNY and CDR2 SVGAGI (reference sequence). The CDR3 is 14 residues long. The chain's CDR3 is CASSEYRGGQGQYF. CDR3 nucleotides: TGTGCCAGCAGCGAATACCGAGGGGGGCAGGGCCAGTACTTC.

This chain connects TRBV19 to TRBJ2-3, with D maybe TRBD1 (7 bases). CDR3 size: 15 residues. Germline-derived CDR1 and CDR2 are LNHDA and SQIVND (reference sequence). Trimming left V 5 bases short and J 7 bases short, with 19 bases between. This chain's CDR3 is CASSSLQGGGNTQYF. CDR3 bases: TGTGCCAGTAGTTCCCTCCAGGGGGGAGGTAATACGCAGTATTTT.

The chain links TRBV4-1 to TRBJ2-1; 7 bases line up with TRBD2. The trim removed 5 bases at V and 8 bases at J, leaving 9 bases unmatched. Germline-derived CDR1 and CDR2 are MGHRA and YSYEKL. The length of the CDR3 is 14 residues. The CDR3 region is CASSWLAAGDEQFF. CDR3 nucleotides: TGCGCCAGCAGCTGGCTAGCGGCGGGGGATGAGCAGTTCTTC.

The CDR3 nucleotides read TGTGCCAGCTCCCGCGGGGGTACGTGGGATGAGCAGTTCTTC. This encodes CASSRGGTWDEQFF. The chain couples TRBV9 to TRBJ2-1; 7 positions match TRBD2. In germline, CDR1 is SGDLS, CDR2 YYNGEE. With V trimmed by 7 bases and J by 8 bases, 12 bases remained unmatched. The CDR3 contains 14 residues.

The CDR3 bases are TGTGCCAGCAGCGCGAGGGGGGGCGCAGCCCCTGCTGAAGCTTTCTTT. This codes for CASSARGGAAPAEAFF. The V gene is TRBV9, the J gene TRBJ1-1; D is possibly TRBD1 (6 bases). This CDR3 region has 16 residues. V was pared by 3 bases and J by 6 bases, with 21 bases between. Germline CDR1 reads SGDLS; CDR2 reads YYNGEE.

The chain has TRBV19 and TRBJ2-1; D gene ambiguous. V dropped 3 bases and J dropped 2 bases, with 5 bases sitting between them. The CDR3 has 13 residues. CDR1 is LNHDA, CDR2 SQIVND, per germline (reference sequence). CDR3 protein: CASSMYPYNEQFF. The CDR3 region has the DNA TGTGCCAGTAGTATGTACCCCTACAATGAGCAGTTCTTC.

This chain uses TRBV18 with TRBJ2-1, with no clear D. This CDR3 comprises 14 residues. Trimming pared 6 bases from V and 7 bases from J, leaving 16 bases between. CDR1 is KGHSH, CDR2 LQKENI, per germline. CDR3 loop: CASSQPGPTNEQFF. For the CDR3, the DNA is TGTGCCAGCTCCCAACCCGGGCCCACGAATGAGCAGTTCTTC.

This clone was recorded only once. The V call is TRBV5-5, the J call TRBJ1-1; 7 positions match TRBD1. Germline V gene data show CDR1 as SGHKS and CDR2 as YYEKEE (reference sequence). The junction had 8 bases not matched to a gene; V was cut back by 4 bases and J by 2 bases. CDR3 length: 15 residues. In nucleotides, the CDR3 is TGTGCCAGCAGCCCGGGACAGCCTTTCAACACTGAAGCTTTCTTT. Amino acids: CASSPGQPFNTEAFF. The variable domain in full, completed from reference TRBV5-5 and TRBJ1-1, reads DAGVTQSPTHLIKTRGQQVTLRCSPISGHKSVSWYQQVLGQGPQFIFQYYEKEERGRGNFPDRFSARQFPNYSSELNVNALLLGDSALYLCASSPGQPFNTEAFFGQGTRLTVV.

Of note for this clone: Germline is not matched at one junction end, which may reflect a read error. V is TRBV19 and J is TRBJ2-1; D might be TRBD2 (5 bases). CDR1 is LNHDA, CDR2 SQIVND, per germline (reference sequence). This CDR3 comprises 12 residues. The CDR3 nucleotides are TGTGCGAGTAGCGAGTTTTACAATGAGCAGTTCTTC. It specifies CASSEFYNEQFF. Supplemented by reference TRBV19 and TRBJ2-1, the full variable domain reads DGGITQSPKYLFRKEGQNVTLSCEQNLNHDAMYWYRQDPGQGLRLIYYSQIVNDFQKGDIAEGYSVSREKKESFPLTVTSAQKNPTAFYLCASSEFYNEQFFGPGTRLTVL.

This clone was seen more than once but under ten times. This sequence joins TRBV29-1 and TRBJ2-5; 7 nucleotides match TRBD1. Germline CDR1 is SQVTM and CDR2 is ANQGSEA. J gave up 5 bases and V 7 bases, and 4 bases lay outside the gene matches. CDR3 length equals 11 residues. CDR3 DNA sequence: TGCAGCGCGGACAGGACGGAGACCCAGTACTTC. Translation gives CSADRTETQYF.

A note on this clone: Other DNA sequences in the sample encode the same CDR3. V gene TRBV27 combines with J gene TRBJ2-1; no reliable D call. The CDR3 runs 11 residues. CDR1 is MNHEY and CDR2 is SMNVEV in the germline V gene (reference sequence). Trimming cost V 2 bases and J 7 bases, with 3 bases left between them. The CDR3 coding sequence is TGTGCCAGCAGTTTAGGGAATGAGCAGTTCTTC. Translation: CASSLGNEQFF.

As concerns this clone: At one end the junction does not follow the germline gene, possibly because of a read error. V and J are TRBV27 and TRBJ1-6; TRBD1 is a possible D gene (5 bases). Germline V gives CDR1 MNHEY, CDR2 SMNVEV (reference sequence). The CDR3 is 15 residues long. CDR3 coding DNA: TGTGCCGGCAGTTTATCGGGGGGTACGGATTCACCCCTCCACTTT. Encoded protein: CAGSLSGGTDSPLHF.

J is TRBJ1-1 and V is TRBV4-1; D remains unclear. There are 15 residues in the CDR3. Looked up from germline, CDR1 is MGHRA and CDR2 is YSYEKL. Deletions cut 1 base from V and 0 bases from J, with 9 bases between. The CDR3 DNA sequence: TGCGCCAGCAGCCAAGTTTCGGCGATGAACACTGAAGCTTTCTTT. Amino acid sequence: CASSQVSAMNTEAFF.

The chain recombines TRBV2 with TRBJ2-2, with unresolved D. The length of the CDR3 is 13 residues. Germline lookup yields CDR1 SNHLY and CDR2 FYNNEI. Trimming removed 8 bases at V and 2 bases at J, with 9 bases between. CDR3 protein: CASPLTNTGELFF. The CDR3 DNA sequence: TGTGCCAGCCCCCTTACCAACACCGGGGAGCTGTTTTTT.

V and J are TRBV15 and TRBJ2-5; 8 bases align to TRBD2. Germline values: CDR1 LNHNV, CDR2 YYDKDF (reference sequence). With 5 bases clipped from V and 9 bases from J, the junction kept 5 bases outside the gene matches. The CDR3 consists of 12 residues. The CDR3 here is CATSLTGGAQYF. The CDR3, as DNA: TGTGCCACCAGCCTAACCGGGGGGGCCCAGTACTTC.

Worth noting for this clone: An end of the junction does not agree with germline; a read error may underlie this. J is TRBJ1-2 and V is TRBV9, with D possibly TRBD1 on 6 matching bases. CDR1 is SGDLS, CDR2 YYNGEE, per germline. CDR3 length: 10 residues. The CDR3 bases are TGTGCCAGCAGCGGCGGACAGCTTCTCTTC. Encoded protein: CASSGGQLLF.

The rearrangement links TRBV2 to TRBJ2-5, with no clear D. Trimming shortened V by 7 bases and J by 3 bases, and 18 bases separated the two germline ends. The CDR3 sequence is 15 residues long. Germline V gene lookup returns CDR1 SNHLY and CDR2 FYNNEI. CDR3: CASNANGGGEETQYF. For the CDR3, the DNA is TGTGCCAGCAACGCTAACGGCGGCGGAGAAGAGACCCAGTACTTC.